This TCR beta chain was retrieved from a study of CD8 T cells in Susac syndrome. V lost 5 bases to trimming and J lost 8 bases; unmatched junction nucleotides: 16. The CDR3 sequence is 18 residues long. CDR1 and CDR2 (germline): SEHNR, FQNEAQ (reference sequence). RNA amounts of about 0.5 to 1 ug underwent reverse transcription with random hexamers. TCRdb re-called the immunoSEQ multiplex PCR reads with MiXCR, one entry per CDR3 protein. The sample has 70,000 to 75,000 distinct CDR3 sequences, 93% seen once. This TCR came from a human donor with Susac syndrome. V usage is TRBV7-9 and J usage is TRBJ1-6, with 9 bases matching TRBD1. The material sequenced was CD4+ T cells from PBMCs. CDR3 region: CASSQRTGEYNWDSPLHF. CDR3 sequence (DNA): TGTGCCAGCAGCCAGCGGACAGGGGAGTATAATTGGGATTCACCCCTCCACTTT.